This TCR beta chain stems from a study of blood T cell repertoires in COVID-19. About the study: Specimens from acute and convalescent COVID-19 originated in the United States, Italy and Spain.

Original handling: Amplification of reference gene primers was used by the study to estimate nucleated cell counts. The data were produced by immunoSEQ multiplex PCR, yet TCRdb's version contains in-frame clones alone and is incomplete. V, J and clone size reflect that table, while D and trimming were determined from the DNA. The table lists 200,000 to 250,000 clones, about three quarters of them singletons. J lost 6 bases, V lost 8 bases, and 12 bases had no gene match. Germline V lookup: CDR1 SNHLY, CDR2 FYNNEI. The CDR3 spans 15 residues. This sequence was found in a woman in her sixties or seventies with acute or convalescent COVID-19. The rearrangement joins TRBV2 to TRBJ2-2, with 7 bases aligning to TRBD2. Material: peripheral blood. The CDR3 bases are TGTGCCAGCGGGATTGGCGGGAGAGGCGCCGGGGAGCTGTTTTTT. Translation gives CASGIGGRGAGELFF.